This T cell receptor beta chain was sequenced in a study of blood T cell repertoires in COVID-19. The overall study: The analysed material was cDNA or gDNA that came from T cells, B-cell-depleted T cells, or PBMCs.

CDR1 is MNHNS and CDR2 is SASEGT in the germline V gene. This CDR3 contains 13 residues. V was clipped by 3 bases and J by 5 bases, with 10 bases between them. Assay used: immunoSEQ multiplex PCR; TCRdb lists only in-frame clones, some missing. The repertoire holds a few hundred thousand clones, about 87% seen once, with more than 8.5% in the top ten. Participant-reported clinical history was the basis for cohort assignment. In Cohort 3, a recovered donor had either two negative PCRs, clearance, or symptom resolution. This clone was seen only a few times. The chain is built from TRBV6-1 and TRBJ1-1, with D possibly TRBD1 on 6 matching bases. The TCR comes from a woman aged 18-29 years who had recovered from COVID-19. The specimen sequenced was PBMCs or T cells enriched from blood (not recorded which). The CDR3 sequence is CASSDRGRTEAFF. The CDR3 DNA follows: TGTGCCAGCAGTGACAGGGGTCGGACTGAAGCTTTCTTT.